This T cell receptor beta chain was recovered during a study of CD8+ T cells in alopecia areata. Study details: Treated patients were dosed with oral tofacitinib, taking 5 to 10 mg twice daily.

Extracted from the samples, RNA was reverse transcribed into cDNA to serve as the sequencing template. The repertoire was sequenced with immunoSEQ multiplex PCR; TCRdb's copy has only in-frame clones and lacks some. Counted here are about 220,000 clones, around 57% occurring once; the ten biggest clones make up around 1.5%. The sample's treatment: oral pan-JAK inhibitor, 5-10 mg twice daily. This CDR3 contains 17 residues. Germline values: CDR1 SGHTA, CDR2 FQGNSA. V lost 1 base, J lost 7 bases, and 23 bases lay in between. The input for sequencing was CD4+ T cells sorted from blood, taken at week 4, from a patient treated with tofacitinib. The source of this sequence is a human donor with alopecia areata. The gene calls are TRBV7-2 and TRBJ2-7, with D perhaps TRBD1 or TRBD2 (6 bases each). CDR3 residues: CASSLGLPTGTQGEQYF. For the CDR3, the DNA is TGTGCCAGCAGCTTAGGCCTACCCACCGGGACTCAGGGGGAGCAGTACTTC.